This TCR beta chain was identified in a study of shared clonotypes between healthy human individuals. Germline CDR1 and CDR2: SSHAT and FNYEAQ (reference sequence). The CDR3 loop spans 13 amino acids. This clone came up once. An end of the junction differs from the germline gene, which may be a read error. The naive CD8 subset, CD45RO-negative cells positively selected for CCR7, excluded terminally differentiated effector memory CD45RA+ cells. Libraries were prepared by immunoSEQ multiplex PCR; TCRdb keeps only in-frame clonotypes and omits some of them. In the table there are about 680,000 clones, just over 90% of which are singletons.

The chain recombines TRBV7-7 with TRBJ2-7; TRBD2 is a possible D gene (5 bases). The clonotype originates from a young man in good health. The specimen was naive CD8+ T cells sorted from blood. The CDR3 bases are TGTGCTAGCAGCACCCTAGGTAGCGACGAGCAGTACTTC. This sequence encodes CASSTLGSDEQYF.